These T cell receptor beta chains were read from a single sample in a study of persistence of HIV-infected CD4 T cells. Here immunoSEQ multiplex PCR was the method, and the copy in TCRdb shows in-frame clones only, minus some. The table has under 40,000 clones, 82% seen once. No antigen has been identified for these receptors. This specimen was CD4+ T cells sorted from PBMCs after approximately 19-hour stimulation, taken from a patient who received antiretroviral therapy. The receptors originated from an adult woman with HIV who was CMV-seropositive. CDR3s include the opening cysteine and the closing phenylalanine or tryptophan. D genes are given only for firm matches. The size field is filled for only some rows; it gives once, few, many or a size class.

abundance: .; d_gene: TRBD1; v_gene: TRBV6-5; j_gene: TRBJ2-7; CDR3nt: TGTGCCAGCACCACAGGGGGGTTCGACGAGCAGTACTTC; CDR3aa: CASTTGGFDEQYF
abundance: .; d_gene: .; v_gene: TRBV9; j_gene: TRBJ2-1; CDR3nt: TGTGCCAGCAGCGTAGATGTGCAGACGTACAATGAGCAGTTCTTC; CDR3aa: CASSVDVQTYNEQFF
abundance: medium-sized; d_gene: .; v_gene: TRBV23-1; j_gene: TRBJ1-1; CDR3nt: TGCGCCAGCAGTCAAAGGGTGCCGAACACTGAAGCTTTCTTT; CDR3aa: CASSQRVPNTEAFF
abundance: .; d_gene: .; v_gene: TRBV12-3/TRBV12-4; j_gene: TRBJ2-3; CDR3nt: TGTGCCAGCACTAGCTCAGATACGCAGTATTTT; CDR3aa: CASTSSDTQYF
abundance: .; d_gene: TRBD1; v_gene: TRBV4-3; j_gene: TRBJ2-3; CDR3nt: TGCGCCAGCAGCCCAGAAAGGACAGGGAGGACAGATACGCAGTATTTT; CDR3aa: CASSPERTGRTDTQYF
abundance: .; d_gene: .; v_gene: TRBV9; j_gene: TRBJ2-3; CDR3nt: TGTGCCAGCAGCAAATCGGGACTTCTAAACACAGATACGCAGTATTTT; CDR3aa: CASSKSGLLNTDTQYF
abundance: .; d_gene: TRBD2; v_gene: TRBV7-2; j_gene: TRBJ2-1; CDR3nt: TGTGCCAGCAGCTCCACTAGCGGGGGGGCAGGCGAGCAGTTCTTC; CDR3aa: CASSSTSGGAGEQFF
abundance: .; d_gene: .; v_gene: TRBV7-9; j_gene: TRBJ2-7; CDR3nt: TGTGCCAGCAGCCCGGGACGGAGATACGAGCAGTACTTC; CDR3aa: CASSPGRRYEQYF
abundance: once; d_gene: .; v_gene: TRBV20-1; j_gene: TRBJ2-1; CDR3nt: TGCAGTGCTAGTGGCCTGGCGACTGAGCAGTTCTTC; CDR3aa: CSASGLATEQFF
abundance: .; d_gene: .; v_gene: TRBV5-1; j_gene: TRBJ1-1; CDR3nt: TGCGCCAGCAGCTTGGGCGGGGGGGTCATCAACACTGAAGCTTTCTTT; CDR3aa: CASSLGGGVINTEAFF
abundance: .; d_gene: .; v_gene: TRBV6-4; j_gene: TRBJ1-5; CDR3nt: TGTGCCAGCAGTGAGACGGGTCGACAGCCCCAGCATTTT; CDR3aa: CASSETGRQPQHF
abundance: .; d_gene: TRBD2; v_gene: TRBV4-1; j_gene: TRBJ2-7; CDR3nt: TGCGCCAGCAGCCAGAGCGGGGATCGCTCCTACGAGCAGTACTTC; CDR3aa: CASSQSGDRSYEQYF
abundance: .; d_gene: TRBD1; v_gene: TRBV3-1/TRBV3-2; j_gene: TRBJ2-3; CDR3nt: TGTGCCAGCAGCCAAGTTAGGGCCGGACAGGGGAGGATGTATTTT; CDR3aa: CASSQVRAGQGRMYF
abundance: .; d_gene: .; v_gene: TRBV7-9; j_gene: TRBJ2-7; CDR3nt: TGTGCCAGCAGCTTAGGGGTGGAGCAGTACTTC; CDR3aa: CASSLGVEQYF
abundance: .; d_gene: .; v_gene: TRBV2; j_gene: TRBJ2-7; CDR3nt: TGTGCCAGCAGGGACACCACCTTAAGCTCCTACGAGCAGTACTTC; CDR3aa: CASRDTTLSSYEQYF
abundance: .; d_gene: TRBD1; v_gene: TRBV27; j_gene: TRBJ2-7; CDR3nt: TGTGCCAGCAGTCCGATGGACAGGCCCTACGAGCAGTACTTC; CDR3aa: CASSPMDRPYEQYF
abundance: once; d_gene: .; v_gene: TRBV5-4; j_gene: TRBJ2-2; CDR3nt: TGTGCCAGCAGCTCCGACACCGGGGAGCTGTTTTTT; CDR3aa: CASSSDTGELFF
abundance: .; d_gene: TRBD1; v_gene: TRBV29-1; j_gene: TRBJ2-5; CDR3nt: TGCAGCGCCGGCGGGACAGGGGGCGCTGACGAAGAGACCCAGTACTTC; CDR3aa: CSAGGTGGADEETQYF
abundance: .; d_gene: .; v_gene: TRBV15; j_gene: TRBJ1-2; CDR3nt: TGTGCCACCAGCAGAGGCCGTACTAACTATGGCTACACCTTC; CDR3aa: CATSRGRTNYGYTF
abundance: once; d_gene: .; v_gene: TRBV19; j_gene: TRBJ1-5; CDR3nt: TGTGCCAGTAAACCGAGGGGTAATCAGCCCCAGCATTTT; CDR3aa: CASKPRGNQPQHF
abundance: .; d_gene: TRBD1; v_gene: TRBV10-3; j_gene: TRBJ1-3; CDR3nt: TGTGCCGCCTGGGACAGACGCTCTGGAAACACCATATATTTT; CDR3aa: CAAWDRRSGNTIYF
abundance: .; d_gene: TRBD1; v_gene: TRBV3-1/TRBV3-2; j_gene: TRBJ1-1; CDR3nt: TGTGCCAGCAGCCAAGATTACAGGGGCACTGAAGCTTTCTTT; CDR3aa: CASSQDYRGTEAFF
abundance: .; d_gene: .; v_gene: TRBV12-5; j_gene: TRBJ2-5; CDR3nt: TGTGCTAGTGGTTTGTTGGGAGAGACCCAGTACTTC; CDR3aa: CASGLLGETQYF
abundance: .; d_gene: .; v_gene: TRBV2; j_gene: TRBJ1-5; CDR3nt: TGTGCCAGCAGTGCTCGGACTGGTTATAGCAATCAGCCCCAGCATTTT; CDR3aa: CASSARTGYSNQPQHF
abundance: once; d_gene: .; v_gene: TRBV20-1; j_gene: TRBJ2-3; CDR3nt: TGCAGTGCTAGAGGTATTGATACGCAGTATTTT; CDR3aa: CSARGIDTQYF
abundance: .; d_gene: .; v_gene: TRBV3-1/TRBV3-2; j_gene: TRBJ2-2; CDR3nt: TGTGCCAGCAGCCAAAGGGTAGGGCCATCCGATGCCACCGGGGAGCTGTTTTTT; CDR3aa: CASSQRVGPSDATGELFF
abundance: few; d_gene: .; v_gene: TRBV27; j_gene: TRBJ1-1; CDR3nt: TGTGCCAGCAGTTTAAGTTCTGTTGCGGCCACTGAAGCTTTCTTT; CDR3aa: CASSLSSVAATEAFF
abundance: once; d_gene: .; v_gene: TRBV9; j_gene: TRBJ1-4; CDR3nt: TGTGCCAGCAGCACAGGACAGAACCTTAATGAAAAACTGTTTTTT; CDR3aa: CASSTGQNLNEKLFF
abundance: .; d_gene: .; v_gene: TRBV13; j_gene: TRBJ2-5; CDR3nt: TGTGCCAGCAGCCCTAGGGCAGGAGAGACCCAGTACTTC; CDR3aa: CASSPRAGETQYF
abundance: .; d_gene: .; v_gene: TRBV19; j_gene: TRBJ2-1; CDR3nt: TGTGCCAGTAGTACCCTCGGCGGGAACGATGAGCAGTTCTTC; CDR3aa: CASSTLGGNDEQFF
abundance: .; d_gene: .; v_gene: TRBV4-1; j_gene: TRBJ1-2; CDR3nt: TGCGCCAGCAGCCAAGGGGGCGGGCAGGGATACTATGGCTACACCTTC; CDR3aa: CASSQGGGQGYYGYTF
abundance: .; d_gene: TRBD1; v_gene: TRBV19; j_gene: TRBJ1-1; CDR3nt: TGTGCCAGTAGTATGGGACAGGGGGCGACTGAAGCTTTCTTT; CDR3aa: CASSMGQGATEAFF
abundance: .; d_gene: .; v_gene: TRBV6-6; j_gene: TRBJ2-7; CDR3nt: TGTGCCAGCAACCTAGGGGGAAGCTCCTACGAGCAGTACTTC; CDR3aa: CASNLGGSSYEQYF
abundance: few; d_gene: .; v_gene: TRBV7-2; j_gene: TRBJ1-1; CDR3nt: TGTGCCAGCAGCCCAGATCAGGGGCGAGTTTCTGAAGCTTTCTTT; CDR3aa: CASSPDQGRVSEAFF
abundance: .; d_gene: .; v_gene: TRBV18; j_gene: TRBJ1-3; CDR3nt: TGTGCCAGCTCACCAAAGTCAGGTCGTGGAAACACCATATATTTT; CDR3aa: CASSPKSGRGNTIYF
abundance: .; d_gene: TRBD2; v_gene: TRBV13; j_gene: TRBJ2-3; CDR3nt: TGTGCCAGCAGCTTCGGGGGGGCCGCAGATACGCAGTATTTT; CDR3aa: CASSFGGAADTQYF
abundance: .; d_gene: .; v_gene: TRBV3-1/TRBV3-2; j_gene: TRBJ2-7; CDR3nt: TGTGCCAGCAGCCAAGGAGCACCAGCTAACGAGCAGTACTTC; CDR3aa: CASSQGAPANEQYF
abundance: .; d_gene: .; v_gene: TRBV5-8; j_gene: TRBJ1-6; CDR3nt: TGTGCCAGCAGCTTGGAGGGCAGGTTGGAGTCACCCCTCCACTTT; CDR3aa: CASSLEGRLESPLHF
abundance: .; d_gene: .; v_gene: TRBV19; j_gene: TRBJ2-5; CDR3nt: TGTGCCAGTAGTACGGTAGGCAACCAAGAGACCCAGTACTTC; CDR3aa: CASSTVGNQETQYF
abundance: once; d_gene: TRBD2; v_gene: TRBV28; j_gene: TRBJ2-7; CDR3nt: TGTGCCAGCATCGGGTCGGGAGGACTATCCTACGAGCAGTACTTC; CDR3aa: CASIGSGGLSYEQYF
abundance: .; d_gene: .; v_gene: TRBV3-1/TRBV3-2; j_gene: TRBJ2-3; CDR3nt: TGTGCCAGCAGCCCCGGGGCCGCAGATACGCAGTATTTT; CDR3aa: CASSPGAADTQYF
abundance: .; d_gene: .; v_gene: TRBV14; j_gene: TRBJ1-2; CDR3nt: TGTGCCAGCAGCCGAGAAAGAAGGCAGGGTCTAGTTTTTTCGTGTGGCTACACCTTC; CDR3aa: CASSRERRQGLVFSCGYTF
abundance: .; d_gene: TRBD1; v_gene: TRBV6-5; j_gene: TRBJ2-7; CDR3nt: TGTGCCAGCAGTCCCGGACAGGTCGAGCAGTACTTC; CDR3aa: CASSPGQVEQYF
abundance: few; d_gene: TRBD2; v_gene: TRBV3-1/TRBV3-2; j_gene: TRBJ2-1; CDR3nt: TGTGCCAGCAGACCTAGCGGGGGATCCTACAATGAGCAGTTCTTC; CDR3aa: CASRPSGGSYNEQFF
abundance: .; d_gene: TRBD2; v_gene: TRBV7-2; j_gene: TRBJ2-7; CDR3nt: TGTGCCAGCAGCTTAACTAGCGGGGGCTACGAGCAGTACTTC; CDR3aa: CASSLTSGGYEQYF
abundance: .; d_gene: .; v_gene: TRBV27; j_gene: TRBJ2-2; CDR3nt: TGTGCCAGCAGTCAAGGAGGGAAAAGCGGGGAGCTGTTTTTT; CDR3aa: CASSQGGKSGELFF
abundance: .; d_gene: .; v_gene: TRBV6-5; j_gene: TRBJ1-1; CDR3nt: TGTGCCAGCAGTTTCCGGGCACTAGGGGACACTGAAGCTTTCTTT; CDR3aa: CASSFRALGDTEAFF
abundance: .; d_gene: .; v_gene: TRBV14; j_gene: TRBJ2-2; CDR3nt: TGTGCCAGCAGCCAAGTCCCCAGGGCTGGCGCGAACACCGGGGAGCTGTTTTTT; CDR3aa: CASSQVPRAGANTGELFF